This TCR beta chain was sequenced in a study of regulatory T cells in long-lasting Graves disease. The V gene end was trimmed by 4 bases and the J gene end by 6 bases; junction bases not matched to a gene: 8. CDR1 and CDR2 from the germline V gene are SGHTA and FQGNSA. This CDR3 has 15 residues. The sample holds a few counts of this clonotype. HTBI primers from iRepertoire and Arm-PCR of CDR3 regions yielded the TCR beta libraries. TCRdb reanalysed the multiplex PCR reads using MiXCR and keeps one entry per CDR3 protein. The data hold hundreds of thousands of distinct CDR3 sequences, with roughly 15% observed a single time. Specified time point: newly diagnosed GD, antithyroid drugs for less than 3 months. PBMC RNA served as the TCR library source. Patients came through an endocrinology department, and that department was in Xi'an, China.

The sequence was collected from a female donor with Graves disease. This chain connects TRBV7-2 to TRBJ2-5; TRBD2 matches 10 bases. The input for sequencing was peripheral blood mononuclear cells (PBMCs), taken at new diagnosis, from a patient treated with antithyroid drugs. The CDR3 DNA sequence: TGTGCCAGCAGCTCAAGCGGGGGGGCGCTGAAGACCCAGTACTTC. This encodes CASSSSGGALKTQYF.